The clone carrying this T cell receptor (beta chain) was observed a few times. The antigen is unknown. V was pared by 6 bases and J by 1 base, with 5 bases of the junction left unmatched. The CDR3 is 15 amino acids. Germline-derived CDR1 and CDR2 are LGHNA and YNFKEQ. This entry belongs to a study of OX40 agonist ivuxolimab in advanced cancers. General study points: Average numbers of expanded clones were greater in CD8+ T cells than in CD4+. Partial responders receiving 0.1-3.0 mg/kg showed among the lowest clonal expansion.

Clones were read by immunoSEQ multiplex PCR, and TCRdb kept only the in-frame ones, dropping some. This sample has 83,000 or so clones; about 86% occur once, and the top ten carry around 2%. This specimen consisted of CD4+ or CD8+ T cells sorted from blood, obtained in a trial of the OX40 agonist ivuxolimab. This TCR came from an adult with an advanced solid tumor such as melanoma, head and neck, liver or kidney cancer. This chain uses TRBV4-2 with TRBJ2-2; 7 positions agree with TRBD1. The DNA of the CDR3 is TGTGCCAGCAGTCGGGACAGATTGAACACCGGGGAGCTGTTTTTT. It yields the protein CASSRDRLNTGELFF.